The 30 T cell receptor beta chains below were found in one sample sequenced in a study of T cell responses to AZD1222 COVID-19 vaccine. The data were produced by immunoSEQ multiplex PCR, yet TCRdb's version contains in-frame clones alone and is incomplete. The sample has roughly 120,000 clones, around 90% seen once; the top ten hold 4.4%. This sample comprised peripheral blood, obtained on day 0 of AZD1222 vaccination. The receptors shown here come from an adult in good health.

The chain recombines TRBV6-6 with TRBJ1-5; the match to TRBD1 covers 7 bases. Unmatched junction bases numbered 9, after V lost 6 bases and J lost 7 bases. CDR1 is MNHNY and CDR2 is SVGAGI in the germline V gene (reference sequence). This CDR3 comprises 14 residues. Written as DNA, the CDR3 is TGTGCCAGCAGACAGCCTGACAGGGCCCAGCCCCAGCATTTT. It translates to CASRQPDRAQPQHF.

This clone was observed once. The chain has TRBV5-8 and TRBJ1-3, with D possibly being TRBD1 (6 bases). Deletions cut 4 bases from V and 2 bases from J, with 10 bases between. The CDR3 is 14 residues long. Germline assignment: CDR1 SGHTS and CDR2 YDEGEE. DNA of the CDR3: TGTGCCAGCAGCGACAGGCAACCTGGAAACACCATATATTTT. It yields the protein CASSDRQPGNTIYF. Full variable domain (remainder filled in from reference TRBV5-8 and TRBJ1-3): EAGVTQSPTHLIKTRGQQATLRCSPISGHTSVYWYQQALGLGLQFLLWYDEGEERNRGNFPPRFSGRQFPNYSSELNVNALELEDSALYLCASSDRQPGNTIYFGEGSWLTVV.

The rearrangement links TRBV10-2 to TRBJ2-7, with D hard to call. This CDR3 has 13 amino acids. V lost 4 bases, J lost 0 bases, and 7 bases lay in between. The germline V gene has CDR1 WSHSY and CDR2 SAAADI. The CDR3 here is CASSGTVSYEQYF. The CDR3 nucleotides read TGCGCCAGCAGTGGGACGGTCTCCTACGAGCAGTACTTC.

This clone was counted between two and nine times. The rearrangement uses TRBV6-2 or TRBV6-3 and TRBJ2-2; D is perhaps TRBD2 (5 bases). CDR1 is MNHEY, CDR2 SVGEGT, per germline. V lost 2 bases to trimming and J lost 0 bases, with 7 bases between them. This CDR3 has 15 amino acids. Here the CDR3 reads CASSYMEANTGELFF. CDR3 sequence (DNA): TGTGCCAGCAGTTACATGGAGGCGAACACCGGGGAGCTGTTTTTT.

The chain's CDR3 is CASSIQDGYGYTF. CDR3 coding DNA: TGTGCCAGTAGTATTCAGGACGGCTATGGCTACACCTTC. The chain recombines TRBV19 with TRBJ1-2; no reliable D call. Trimming shortened V by 3 bases and J by 4 bases, and 9 bases separated the two germline ends. This CDR3 is 13 amino acids long. Germline V CDR1 and CDR2: LNHDA, SQIVND (reference sequence). Full variable domain (remainder filled in from reference TRBV19 and TRBJ1-2): DGGITQSPKYLFRKEGQNVTLSCEQNLNHDAMYWYRQDPGQGLRLIYYSQIVNDFQKGDIAEGYSVSREKKESFPLTVTSAQKNPTAFYLCASSIQDGYGYTFGSGTRLTVV.

The genes are TRBV6-2 or TRBV6-3 and TRBJ1-2, with unresolved D. This CDR3 is 17 amino acids long. Germline loops: CDR1 MNHEY, CDR2 SVGEGT. Trimming stripped 0 bases from V and 2 bases from J, with 16 bases between. CDR3: CASSYSRAGPVNYGYTF. The DNA for the CDR3 is TGTGCCAGCAGTTACTCAAGGGCAGGACCCGTCAACTATGGCTACACCTTC.

This rearrangement joins TRBV30 to TRBJ1-2; the D gene is possibly TRBD1 (5 bases). The germline V gene encodes CDR1 GTSNPN and CDR2 SVGIG (reference sequence). CDR3 length: 10 amino acids. Trimming took 5 bases from V and 5 from J, leaving 6 bases between them. The CDR3: CAWGTYGYTF. CDR3 bases: TGTGCCTGGGGGACGTATGGCTACACCTTC.

J is TRBJ2-7 and V is TRBV7-2; D is unclear. In germline, CDR1 is SGHTA, CDR2 FQGNSA. The V and J ends lost 2 bases and 1 base respectively, with 12 bases between them. The CDR3 covers 15 residues. CDR3 coding DNA: TGTGCCAGCAGCTTATCCCACTCCCGTTCCTACGAGCAGTACTTC. Its translation: CASSLSHSRSYEQYF.

This chain links TRBV5-1 with TRBJ2-3; 8 nucleotides line up with TRBD1. V trimming: 4 bases; J trimming: 0 bases; junction bases outside the gene matches: 7. This CDR3 is built from 16 residues. The germline V gene encodes CDR1 SGHRS and CDR2 YFSETQ. This CDR3 is CASSLDRAGSTDTQYF. The CDR3 nucleotides are TGCGCCAGCAGCCTGGACAGGGCTGGGAGCACAGATACGCAGTATTTT.

This clone was seen more than once but under ten times. The V gene is TRBV19, the J gene TRBJ1-5, with unresolved D. V lost 10 bases and J 7 bases, leaving 17 bases between the germline ends. The CDR3 contains 13 residues. CDR1 is LNHDA, CDR2 SQIVND, per germline (reference sequence). The CDR3 coding sequence is TGTGCCATCGCGAGTCGGGTGGACCAGCCCCAGCATTTT. Translated: CAIASRVDQPQHF.

The rearrangement uses TRBV19 and TRBJ2-3; D perhaps matches TRBD1 (6 bases). The CDR3 runs to 14 residues. The germline V and J ends were trimmed by 4 bases and 1 base, with 9 bases remaining between them. Per germline, CDR1 LNHDA and CDR2 SQIVND (reference sequence). The CDR3 sequence is CASSNRQGTDTQYF. The CDR3 DNA reads TGTGCCAGTAGTAACCGACAGGGCACAGATACGCAGTATTTT.

This chain uses TRBV6-6 with TRBJ2-1; TRBD1 agrees at 8 bases. The CDR3 runs 13 residues. V shed 9 bases and J 0 bases; nucleotides not matched to a gene: 1. The germline gives CDR1 MNHNY, CDR2 SVGAGI (reference sequence). The CDR3 nucleotides are TGTGCCAGTCAGGGGGCCTCCTACAATGAGCAGTTCTTC. It is translated as CASQGASYNEQFF.

The CDR3 DNA follows: TGTGCCAGCAGCTTGCCTAGCCGGCTCTCCTACAATGAGCAGTTCTTC. Translated, it gives CASSLPSRLSYNEQFF. This rearrangement joins TRBV5-4 to TRBJ2-1; D is perhaps TRBD2 (5 bases). This CDR3 has 16 amino acids. Germline assignment: CDR1 SGHNT and CDR2 YYREEE (reference sequence). V lost 1 base, J lost 0 bases, and 11 bases lay in between.

The CDR3 nucleotides are TGTGCCAGCAGCCCGCGGACAGGGACAGGGCGGAACTATGGCTACACCTTC. Its translation: CASSPRTGTGRNYGYTF. This sequence joins TRBV9 and TRBJ1-2; 9 bases map to TRBD1. The CDR3 contains 17 residues. With V trimmed by 4 bases and J by 2 bases, 12 bases remained unmatched. Germline CDR1 and CDR2: SGDLS and YYNGEE.

The V call is TRBV18, the J call TRBJ1-2; TRBD1 matches at 9 bases. V shed 5 bases and J 2 bases; nucleotides not matched to a gene: 6. CDR1 and CDR2 (germline): KGHSH, LQKENI. CDR3 length: 15 residues. CDR3 sequence reads: CASSTGGEGNYGYTF. For the CDR3, the DNA is TGTGCCAGCTCAACAGGGGGCGAAGGGAACTATGGCTACACCTTC.

This sequence joins TRBV9 and TRBJ2-1; possible D gene TRBD2, 5 bases. The V gene's germline CDR1 is SGDLS and CDR2 YYNGEE. The CDR3 consists of 14 residues. V dropped 0 bases and J dropped 4 bases, with 8 bases sitting between them. The CDR3 bases are TGTGCCAGCAGCGTAGCGGGAACGTACAATGAGCAGTTCTTC. It encodes CASSVAGTYNEQFF.

The chain combines TRBV19 with TRBJ2-3; 11 bases align to TRBD1. CDR3 length: 16 residues. J lost 4 bases, V lost 8 bases, and 11 bases had no gene match. CDR1 and CDR2 (germline): LNHDA, SQIVND (reference sequence). The CDR3 coding sequence is TGTGCCAGTTGCCACATACCGGGACAGGGGGCAGATACGCAGTATTTT. Protein: CASCHIPGQGADTQYF.

The J gene is TRBJ1-2, the V gene TRBV10-3; TRBD1 agrees at 7 bases. V shed 9 bases, J shed 1 base, and the junction held 5 bases outside the gene matches. The CDR3 extends over 13 amino acids. Germline values: CDR1 ENHRY, CDR2 SYGVKD. The CDR3 DNA is TGTGCCATTCAGGGGGACCTTAACTATGGCTACACCTTC. Translation: CAIQGDLNYGYTF.

The V and J genes are TRBV14 and TRBJ2-7; no clear D gene. Germline V gene sequence: CDR1 SGHDN, CDR2 FVKESK. V dropped 1 base and J dropped 3 bases, with 13 bases sitting between them. The CDR3 has 15 residues. CDR3: CASSQAGRSYYEQYF. The CDR3, as DNA: TGTGCCAGCAGCCAAGCGGGCAGGTCCTACTACGAGCAGTACTTC. Drawing the rest from reference TRBV14 and TRBJ2-7, the complete variable domain is EAGVTQFPSHSVIEKGQTVTLRCDPISGHDNLYWYRRVMGKEIKFLLHFVKESKQDESGMPNNRFLAERTGGTYSTLKVQPAELEDSGVYFCASSQAGRSYYEQYFGPGTRLTVT.

The chain carries TRBV4-3 and TRBJ1-4, with D perhaps TRBD1 (5 bases). Trimming pared 0 bases from V and 8 bases from J, leaving 16 bases between. Germline V gene data show CDR1 as LGHNA and CDR2 as YSLEER. This CDR3 region has 16 residues. The CDR3 sequence: CASSQELGGGSEKLFF. The CDR3 DNA sequence: TGCGCCAGCAGCCAAGAACTGGGGGGGGGATCCGAAAAACTGTTTTTT.

The chain couples TRBV5-1 to TRBJ2-5; TRBD2 matches at 8 bases. Trimming took 3 bases from V and 5 from J; bases not matched to a gene: 6. CDR1 is SGHRS and CDR2 is YFSETQ in the germline V gene. The CDR3 runs to 14 residues. The CDR3 region has the DNA TGCGCCAGCAGCTCCAGTGGCGGGAGGGAGACCCAGTACTTC. The encoded protein is CASSSSGGRETQYF.

The V and J genes are TRBV27 and TRBJ2-7, with no clear D. The CDR3 sequence is 15 residues long. Trimming shortened V by 3 bases and J by 3 bases, and 15 bases separated the two germline ends. Germline V gene lookup returns CDR1 MNHEY and CDR2 SMNVEV (reference sequence). The CDR3 bases are TGTGCCAGCAGTTTTGAGCGAGCAAGAGGCTACGAGCAGTACTTC. It codes for CASSFERARGYEQYF.

The genes are TRBV5-1 and TRBJ2-7, with 14 bases fitting TRBD2. CDR1 and CDR2 (germline): SGHRS, YFSETQ. With 4 bases clipped from V and 4 bases from J, the junction kept 16 bases outside the gene matches. The CDR3 runs 19 residues. The CDR3: CASSPRDVGLAGELYEQYF. As DNA, the CDR3 is TGCGCCAGCAGCCCCCGGGACGTGGGACTAGCGGGGGAACTATACGAGCAGTACTTC.

The chain combines TRBV3-1 (or the pseudogene TRBV3-2) with TRBJ2-1; no reliable D call. Trimming removed 5 bases from V and 0 bases from J, with 5 bases in between. Germline-derived CDR1 and CDR2 are LGHDT and YNNKEL (reference sequence). CDR3 length: 13 residues. DNA of the CDR3: TGTGCCAGCAGCTATAGCTCCTACAATGAGCAGTTCTTC. This translates into CASSYSSYNEQFF.

This clone was recorded once. V is TRBV27 and J is TRBJ2-4; D not resolved. This CDR3 is 12 amino acids long. The V and J ends lost 4 bases and 12 bases respectively, with 13 bases between them. CDR1 MNHEY and CDR2 SMNVEV come from the germline V gene (reference sequence). CDR3 DNA: TGTGCCAGCAGTTCCGGAGCCGGGTCTCAGTACTTC. Its translation is CASSSGAGSQYF.

This rearrangement joins TRBV10-3 to TRBJ2-7; D perhaps matches TRBD1 (6 bases). V lost 6 bases to trimming and J lost 4 bases, with 13 bases between them. CDR3 length: 13 residues. CDR1 and CDR2 (germline): ENHRY, SYGVKD. The chain's CDR3 is CAISRTDLYEQYF. CDR3 bases: TGTGCCATCAGCAGGACAGATCTGTACGAGCAGTACTTC.

This rearrangement joins TRBV5-8 to TRBJ2-2; D is undetermined. V lost 1 base and J 6 bases, leaving 10 bases between the germline ends. The CDR3 loop spans 14 amino acids. Germline CDR1 reads SGHTS; CDR2 reads YDEGEE. The DNA of the CDR3 is TGTGCCAGCAGCTTGCGTATGGTTGCCGGGGAGCTGTTTTTT. Protein product: CASSLRMVAGELFF.

The chain combines TRBV20-1 with TRBJ2-1, with 15 bases lining up with TRBD2. With V trimmed by 3 bases and J by 8 bases, 8 bases remained unmatched. The length of the CDR3 is 16 residues. Germline V gene data show CDR1 as DFQATT and CDR2 as SNEGSKA (reference sequence). CDR3 in amino acids: CSASPSGLAGGDEQFF. The DNA of the CDR3 is TGCAGTGCTAGTCCCTCGGGACTAGCGGGGGGAGATGAGCAGTTCTTC.

The V call is TRBV19, the J call TRBJ2-4, with D possibly TRBD2 on 6 matching bases. V was trimmed by 1 base and J by 6 bases, leaving 19 bases between them. CDR3 length: 17 amino acids. Germline CDR1 and CDR2: LNHDA and SQIVND (reference sequence). The CDR3 sequence: CASSIARSPGDRNIQYF. CDR3 DNA sequence: TGTGCCAGTAGTATAGCCCGATCCCCGGGGGATCGAAACATTCAGTACTTC. The complete variable domain, with remaining parts taken from reference TRBV19 and TRBJ2-4, reads DGGITQSPKYLFRKEGQNVTLSCEQNLNHDAMYWYRQDPGQGLRLIYYSQIVNDFQKGDIAEGYSVSREKKESFPLTVTSAQKNPTAFYLCASSIARSPGDRNIQYFGAGTRLSVL.

Here the CDR3 reads CASSPEPGWNSPLHF. CDR3 bases: TGTGCCAGCTCACCGGAACCAGGGTGGAATTCACCCCTCCACTTT. The genes are TRBV18 and TRBJ1-6; perhaps TRBD1 as D (5 bases). The CDR3 has 15 amino acids. Germline V gene lookup returns CDR1 KGHSH and CDR2 LQKENI. Between the trimmed V and J ends, which lost 3 bases and 7 bases, there was a span of 13 bases. Together with reference TRBV18 and TRBJ1-6, the CDR3 gives the full variable domain: NAGVMQNPRHLVRRRGQEARLRCSPMKGHSHVYWYRQLPEEGLKFMVYLQKENIIDESGMPKERFSAEFPKEGPSILRIQQVVRGDSAAYFCASSPEPGWNSPLHFGNGTRLTVT.